This TCR beta chain was sequenced during a study of T cells after yellow fever vaccination. Study-level points and caveats: Weaker, the secondary response peaked sooner, at day 5 versus 15.

This clonotype occurred many times. Its antigen is not identified. It was through 5'RACE template switching that TCR cDNA was made, with a universal primer site and UMIs added. TCRdb passed the 5' RACE reads through MiXCR, listing each CDR3 protein once. The sample holds hundreds of thousands of distinct CDR3 sequences; 3.6% are singletons and the top ten take about 20%. Deletions cut 3 bases from V and 7 bases from J, with 11 bases between. This CDR3 comprises 14 residues. Germline CDR1 SGDLS, CDR2 YYNGEE. Sequences were derived from PBMCs, sampled on the day of the yellow fever booster vaccination. This sequence was found in a man aged 18 to 35 who received the YFV17D yellow fever vaccine. This chain joins TRBV9 and TRBJ1-6; possible D gene TRBD1, 5 bases. In DNA, the CDR3 is TGTGCCAGCAGCGGCCGGGACGGGAATTCACCCCTCCACTTT. This sequence encodes CASSGRDGNSPLHF.